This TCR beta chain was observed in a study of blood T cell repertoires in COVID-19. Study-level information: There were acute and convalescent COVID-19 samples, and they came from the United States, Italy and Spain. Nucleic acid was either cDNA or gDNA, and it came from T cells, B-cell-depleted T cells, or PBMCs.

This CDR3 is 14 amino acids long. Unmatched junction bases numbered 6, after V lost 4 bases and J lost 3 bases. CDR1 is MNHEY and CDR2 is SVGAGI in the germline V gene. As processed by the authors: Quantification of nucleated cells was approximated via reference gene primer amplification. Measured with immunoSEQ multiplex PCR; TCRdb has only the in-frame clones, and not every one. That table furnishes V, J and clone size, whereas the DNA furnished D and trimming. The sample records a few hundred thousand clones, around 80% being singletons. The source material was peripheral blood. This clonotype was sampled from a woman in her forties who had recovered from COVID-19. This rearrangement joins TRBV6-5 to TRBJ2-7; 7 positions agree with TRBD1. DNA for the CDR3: TGTGCCAGCAGTTCCCGGACAGGTAGCTACGAGCAGTACTTC. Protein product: CASSSRTGSYEQYF.